Sequencing of this T cell receptor beta chain was carried out in a study of T cell responses to AZD1222 COVID-19 vaccine. General observations from the study: Repertoire sampling was restricted to post-peak T cell response timepoints.

The method was immunoSEQ multiplex PCR; TCRdb's version includes in-frame clones alone and lacks a portion of them. Of around 100,000 clones listed, about 87% were seen once; the top ten hold under 4.5%. With regard to this clone: What it binds is not known.

Trimming took 2 bases from V and 5 from J; bases not matched to a gene: 6. In germline, CDR1 is MNHEY, CDR2 SVGEGT. CDR3 length: 15 residues. The sequencing here drew on peripheral blood, taken on day 0 of MenACWY control vaccination. The TCR comes from an adult in good health. The chain couples TRBV6-2 or TRBV6-3 to TRBJ2-1, with 7 bases matching TRBD2. The CDR3 protein is CASSYQASGHNEQFF. The CDR3, as DNA: TGTGCCAGCAGTTACCAGGCTAGCGGTCACAATGAGCAGTTCTTC.